This TCR beta chain appears in the sequencing data of a study of blood T cell repertoires in COVID-19. The data were produced by immunoSEQ multiplex PCR, yet TCRdb's version contains in-frame clones alone and is incomplete. In the table there are some 230,000 clones, 85% of which are singletons. The V end lost 5 bases, the J end lost 0 bases, and 14 bases lay between the germline ends. The CDR3 contains 16 residues. Germline CDR1 is SGHVS and CDR2 is FQNEAQ. The TCR originated in a man aged 50 or older who had recovered from COVID-19. This rearrangement joins TRBV7-8 to TRBJ1-3; D is perhaps TRBD1 (5 bases). Sequencing was done on a sample of peripheral blood. In DNA form, the CDR3 reads TGTGCCAGCAGCCCCCGACGGGGGAACTCTGGAAACACCATATATTTT. Amino acids: CASSPRRGNSGNTIYF.